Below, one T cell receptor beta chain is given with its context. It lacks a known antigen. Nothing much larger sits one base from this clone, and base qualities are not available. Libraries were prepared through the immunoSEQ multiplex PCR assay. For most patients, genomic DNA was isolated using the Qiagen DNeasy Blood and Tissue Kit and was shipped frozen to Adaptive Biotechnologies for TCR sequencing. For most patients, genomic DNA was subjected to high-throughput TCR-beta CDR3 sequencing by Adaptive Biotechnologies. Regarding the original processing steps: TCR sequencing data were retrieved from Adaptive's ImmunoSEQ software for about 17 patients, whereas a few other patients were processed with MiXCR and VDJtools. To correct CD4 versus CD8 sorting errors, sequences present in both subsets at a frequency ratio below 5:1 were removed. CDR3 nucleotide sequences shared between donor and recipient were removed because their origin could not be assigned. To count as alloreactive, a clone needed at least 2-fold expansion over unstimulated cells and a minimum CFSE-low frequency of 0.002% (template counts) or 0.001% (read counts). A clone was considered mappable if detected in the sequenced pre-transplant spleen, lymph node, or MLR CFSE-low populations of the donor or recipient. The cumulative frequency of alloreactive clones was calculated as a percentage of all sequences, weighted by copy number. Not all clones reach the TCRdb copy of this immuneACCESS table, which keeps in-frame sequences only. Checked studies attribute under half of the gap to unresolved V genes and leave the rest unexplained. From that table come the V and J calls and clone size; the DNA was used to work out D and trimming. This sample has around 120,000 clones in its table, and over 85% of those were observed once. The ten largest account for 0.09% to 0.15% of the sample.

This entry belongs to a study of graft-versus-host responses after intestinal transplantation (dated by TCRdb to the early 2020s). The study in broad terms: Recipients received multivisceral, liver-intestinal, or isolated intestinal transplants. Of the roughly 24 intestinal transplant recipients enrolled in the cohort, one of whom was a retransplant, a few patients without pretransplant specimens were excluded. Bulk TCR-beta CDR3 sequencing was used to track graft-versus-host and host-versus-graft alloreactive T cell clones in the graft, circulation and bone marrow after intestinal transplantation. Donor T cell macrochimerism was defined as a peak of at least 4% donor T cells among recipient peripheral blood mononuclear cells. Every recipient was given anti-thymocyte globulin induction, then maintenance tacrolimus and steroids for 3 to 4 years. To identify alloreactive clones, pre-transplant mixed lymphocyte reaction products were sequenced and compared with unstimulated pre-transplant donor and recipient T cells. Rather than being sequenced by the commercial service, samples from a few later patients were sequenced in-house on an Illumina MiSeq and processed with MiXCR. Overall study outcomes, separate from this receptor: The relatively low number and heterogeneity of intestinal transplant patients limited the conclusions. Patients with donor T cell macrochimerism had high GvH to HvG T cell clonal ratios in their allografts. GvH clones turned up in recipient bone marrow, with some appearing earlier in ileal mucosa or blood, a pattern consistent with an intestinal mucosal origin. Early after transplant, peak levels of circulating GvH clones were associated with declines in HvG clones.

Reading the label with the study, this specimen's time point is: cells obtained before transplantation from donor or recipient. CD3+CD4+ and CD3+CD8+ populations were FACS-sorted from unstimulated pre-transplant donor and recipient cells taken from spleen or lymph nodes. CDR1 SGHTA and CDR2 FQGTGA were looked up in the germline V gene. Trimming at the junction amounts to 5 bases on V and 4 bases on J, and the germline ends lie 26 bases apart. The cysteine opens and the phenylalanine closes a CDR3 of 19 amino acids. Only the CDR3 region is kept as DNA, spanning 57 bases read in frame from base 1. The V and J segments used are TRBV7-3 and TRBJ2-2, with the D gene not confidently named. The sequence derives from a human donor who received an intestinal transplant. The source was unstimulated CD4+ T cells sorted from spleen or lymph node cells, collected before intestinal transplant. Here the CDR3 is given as CASSPKPRLAALSTGELFF. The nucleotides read TGTGCCAGCAGCCCGAAGCCCCGTCTGGCGGCCTTGAGCACCGGGGAGCTGTTTTTT.